Reported below is one T cell receptor beta chain. CDR3 length equals 16 residues. V lost 1 base to trimming and J lost 1 base, with 13 bases between them. Germline V gene data show CDR1 as SGHTA and CDR2 as FQGNSA. Some clones are missing from TCRdb's copy, which holds only in-frame ones; the method was immunoSEQ multiplex PCR. The sample lists 250,000 to 350,000 clones, 87% occurring once. The data were obtained in a study of blood T cell repertoires in COVID-19. The sequence was collected from a woman in her forties or fifties who had recovered from COVID-19. J is TRBJ1-1 and V is TRBV7-2; D is unclear. The specimen sequenced was peripheral blood. In DNA, the CDR3 is TGTGCCAGCAGCTTAGAGGCCAGCCGGAGGAACACTGAAGCTTTCTTT. Translated, it gives CASSLEASRRNTEAFF.